The source of this TCR beta chain is a study of control samples from healthy donors and cancer patients. Between the trimmed V and J ends, which lost 4 bases and 2 bases, there was a span of 16 bases. The CDR3 is made up of 15 amino acids. Looked up from germline, CDR1 is SGDLS and CDR2 is YYNGEE. The assay was immunoSEQ multiplex PCR, and TCRdb's table has in-frame clones only and misses some. The data contain 150,000 to 200,000 clones, approximately 94% of them singletons. This clonotype originated in a young woman in good health. Specimen: blood. The rearrangement uses TRBV9 and TRBJ2-7, with a tentative D call TRBD1 (6 bases). The CDR3 is CASSLVPGTPYEQYF. The DNA for the CDR3 is TGTGCCAGCAGCTTAGTACCCGGGACACCCTACGAGCAGTACTTC. The variable domain in full, completed from reference TRBV9 and TRBJ2-7, reads DSGVTQTPKHLITATGQRVTLRCSPRSGDLSVYWYQQSLDQGLQFLIQYYNGEERAKGNILERFSAQQFPDLHSELNLSSLELGDSALYFCASSLVPGTPYEQYFGPGTRLTVT.